One T cell receptor (beta chain) is described in this entry. These data are taken from a study of regulatory T cells in long-lasting Graves disease. At the level of the study: Persistence in Graves' disease required over 5 years of antithyroid drugs plus positive TSH receptor antibodies.

Trimming removed 8 bases from V and 2 bases from J; junction bases left unmatched: 7. CDR1 and CDR2 (germline): MNHNS, SASEGT. The CDR3 is 14 residues long. Through Arm-PCR of CDR3 regions and iRepertoire HTBI primers, TCR beta libraries were built. In the authors' workflow: The identification of 60 or so TRBV and roughly 15 TRBJ segments was made across samples. TCRdb reprocessed the multiplex PCR reads with MiXCR, giving one entry per CDR3 protein. TCRdb's processing, not the study's, gives the V and J calls here. This table holds more than 300,000 distinct CDR3 sequences, around 20% found once. This sample's time point: persistent/refractory GD, antithyroid drugs over 5 years with positive TRAb. PBMC-extracted RNA yielded the TCR library.

This specimen consisted of peripheral blood mononuclear cells (PBMCs), obtained when the disease was refractory, from a patient treated with antithyroid drugs. V is TRBV6-1 and J is TRBJ2-7, with TRBD1 identical over 9 bases. The source is a female donor with Graves disease. CDR3 nucleotides: TGTGCCAGCGGGAGGGACAGGGCCCCCTACGAGCAGTACTTC. It is translated as CASGRDRAPYEQYF.